The 14 T cell receptor beta chains given below trace back to one sample, sequenced in a study of blood T cell repertoires in COVID-19. The data were produced by immunoSEQ multiplex PCR, yet TCRdb's version contains in-frame clones alone and is incomplete. Altogether fewer than 45,000 clones are present, approximately 91% being singletons, with the ten largest covering 13% to 15%. What was sequenced was peripheral blood. These receptors were obtained from a human donor in a cohort sampled during active COVID-19.

This clone was seen just once. This chain connects TRBV19 to TRBJ2-5; perhaps TRBD2 as D (6 bases). Germline V gives CDR1 LNHDA, CDR2 SQIVND (reference sequence). The CDR3 consists of 15 residues. V lost 4 bases and J 0 bases, leaving 12 bases between the germline ends. This chain's CDR3 is CASSTLSGYQETQYF. For the CDR3, the DNA is TGTGCCAGTAGTACCCTTAGCGGTTACCAAGAGACCCAGTACTTC. Full variable domain (rest looked up from reference TRBV19 and TRBJ2-5): DGGITQSPKYLFRKEGQNVTLSCEQNLNHDAMYWYRQDPGQGLRLIYYSQIVNDFQKGDIAEGYSVSREKKESFPLTVTSAQKNPTAFYLCASSTLSGYQETQYFGPGTRLLVL.

The chain combines TRBV2 with TRBJ1-1, with no clear D. Trimming stripped 6 bases from V and 5 bases from J, with 19 bases between. This CDR3 contains 15 residues. Germline CDR1 SNHLY, CDR2 FYNNEI. The CDR3 loop reads CASRPNYGPGTEAFF. The CDR3 bases are TGTGCCAGCAGACCGAACTATGGCCCCGGGACTGAAGCTTTCTTT. The variable domain in full, completed from reference TRBV2 and TRBJ1-1, reads EPEVTQTPSHQVTQMGQEVILRCVPISNHLYFYWYRQILGQKVEFLVSFYNNEISEKSEIFDDQFSVERPDGSNFTLKIRSTKLEDSAMYFCASRPNYGPGTEAFFGQGTRLTVV.

The J gene is TRBJ2-3, the V gene TRBV3-1 (or the pseudogene TRBV3-2); maybe TRBD2 (7 bases). This CDR3 has 12 amino acids. Trimming removed 4 bases from V and 13 bases from J, with 15 bases in between. Germline V gene lookup returns CDR1 LGHDT and CDR2 YNNKEL (reference sequence). The DNA for the CDR3 is TGTGCCAGCAGCCTTGGGGGGGCTTGGGAGTATTTT. This sequence encodes CASSLGGAWEYF.

The chain has TRBV19 and TRBJ2-7, with 7 bases aligning to TRBD1. The CDR3 runs to 15 residues. The J segment lost 4 bases and the V segment lost 6 bases, leaving 12 bases of the junction unmatched. Germline-derived CDR1 and CDR2 are LNHDA and SQIVND (reference sequence). As DNA, the CDR3 is TGTGCCAGTAGCTCCCTGCCGACAGGGTGGTACGAGCAGTACTTC. Encoded protein: CASSSLPTGWYEQYF. Based on the CDR3 plus reference TRBV19 and TRBJ2-7, the full variable domain is DGGITQSPKYLFRKEGQNVTLSCEQNLNHDAMYWYRQDPGQGLRLIYYSQIVNDFQKGDIAEGYSVSREKKESFPLTVTSAQKNPTAFYLCASSSLPTGWYEQYFGPGTRLTVT.

The V gene is TRBV7-8, the J gene TRBJ1-1; no clear D gene. This CDR3 is built from 13 residues. CDR1 is SGHVS, CDR2 FQNEAQ, per germline. V lost 3 bases and J lost 3, with 8 bases in between. The CDR3 spells CASSFNRDTEAFF. CDR3 DNA sequence: TGTGCCAGCAGCTTTAACCGGGACACTGAAGCTTTCTTT.

This clone was found once. The chain joins TRBV19 to TRBJ1-2, with unresolved D. Germline V gene lookup returns CDR1 LNHDA and CDR2 SQIVND (reference sequence). Trimming took off 7 bases at V and 4 bases at J, with 16 bases between the two ends. CDR3 length: 14 residues. This chain's CDR3 is CASTHGQVSYGYTF. In nucleotides, the CDR3 is TGTGCCAGTACTCATGGGCAGGTATCCTATGGCTACACCTTC.

The chain is built from TRBV18 and TRBJ1-3, with a tentative D call TRBD1 (6 bases). V lost 5 bases, J lost 2 bases, and 13 bases lay in between. Germline V gene sequence: CDR1 KGHSH, CDR2 LQKENI. The CDR3 totals 15 residues. The CDR3 is CASSSGTQAGNTIYF. The CDR3 DNA reads as TGTGCCAGCTCATCGGGGACACAGGCTGGAAACACCATATATTTT.

The chain couples TRBV29-1 to TRBJ2-1; D is undetermined. CDR1 is SQVTM and CDR2 is ANQGSEA in the germline V gene. There are 11 residues in the CDR3. V lost 4 bases, J lost 3 bases, and 4 bases lay in between. CDR3 nucleotides: TGCAGCGTTGGGAGCTACAATGAGCAGTTCTTC. Its protein product is CSVGSYNEQFF.

V and J are TRBV19 and TRBJ1-5; TRBD1 matches at 10 bases. The CDR3 is made up of 20 amino acids. CDR1 is LNHDA, CDR2 SQIVND, per germline (reference sequence). J gave up 0 bases and V 5 bases, and 16 bases lay outside the gene matches. The CDR3 DNA sequence: TGTGCCAGTAGTCCCCGGGGACAGGGGATGGTAATTCGTAGCAATCAGCCCCAGCATTTT. This codes for CASSPRGQGMVIRSNQPQHF.

This clone was recorded once. The rearrangement uses TRBV7-2 and TRBJ1-1, with a possible D match to TRBD1 (5 bases). CDR1 is SGHTA, CDR2 FQGNSA, per germline. This CDR3 has 14 amino acids. Trimming pared 1 base from V and 7 bases from J, leaving 13 bases between. The CDR3 DNA sequence: TGTGCCAGCAGCTTAGGGCACTCAGGGCTTGAAGCTTTCTTT. Its translation is CASSLGHSGLEAFF.

The genes are TRBV7-2 and TRBJ1-1; the D gene is possibly TRBD1 (5 bases). With 4 bases removed from V and 7 bases from J, the gap between germline ends came to 13 bases. The V gene's germline CDR1 is SGHTA and CDR2 FQGNSA. The CDR3 has 13 amino acids. DNA of the CDR3: TGTGCCAGCAGCTATAGTAGGAGGGGTGAAGCTTTCTTT. It is translated as CASSYSRRGEAFF.

The chain is built from TRBV5-1 and TRBJ2-1; 8 bases match TRBD2. This CDR3 comprises 19 residues. Trimming removed 3 bases from V and 0 bases from J; junction bases left unmatched: 14. Germline assignment: CDR1 SGHRS and CDR2 YFSETQ. The DNA for the CDR3 is TGCGCCAGCAGCTGGGGCCTACGGGGGGGCCTGAGCTCCTACAATGAGCAGTTCTTC. Residues: CASSWGLRGGLSSYNEQFF.

The chain uses TRBV12-3 or TRBV12-4 and TRBJ2-1, with 7 bases identical to TRBD2. The ends lost 5 bases at V and 9 bases at J; junction bases unmatched: 7. The CDR3 sequence is 13 residues long. This CDR3 reads CASSPREALEQFF. CDR3 coding DNA: TGTGCCAGCAGTCCACGGGAGGCGCTTGAGCAGTTCTTC.

The J gene is TRBJ1-4, the V gene TRBV11-2; no clear D. Germline CDR1 is SGHAT and CDR2 is FQNNGV. Trimming shortened V by 5 bases and J by 6 bases, and 19 bases separated the two germline ends. This CDR3 spans 16 amino acids. CDR3 DNA sequence: TGTGCCAGCAGCGGACTGATGGGCAGCAGCTATGAAAAACTGTTTTTT. It codes for CASSGLMGSSYEKLFF.